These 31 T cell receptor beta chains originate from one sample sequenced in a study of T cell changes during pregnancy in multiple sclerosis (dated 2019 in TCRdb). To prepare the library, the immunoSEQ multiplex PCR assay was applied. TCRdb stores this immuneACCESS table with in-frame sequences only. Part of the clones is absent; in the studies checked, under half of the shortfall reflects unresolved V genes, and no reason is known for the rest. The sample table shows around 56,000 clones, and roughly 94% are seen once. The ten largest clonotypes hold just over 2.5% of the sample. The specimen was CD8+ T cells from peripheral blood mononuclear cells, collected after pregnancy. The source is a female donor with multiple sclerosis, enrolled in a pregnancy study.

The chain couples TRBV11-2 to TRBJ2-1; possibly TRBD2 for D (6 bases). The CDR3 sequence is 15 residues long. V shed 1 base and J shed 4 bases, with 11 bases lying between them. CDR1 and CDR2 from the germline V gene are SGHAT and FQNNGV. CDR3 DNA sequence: TGTGCCAGCAGCTTAGTGCGGGGACGGTACAATGAGCAGTTCTTC. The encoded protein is CASSLVRGRYNEQFF. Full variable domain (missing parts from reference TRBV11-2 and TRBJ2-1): EAGVAQSPRYKIIEKRQSVAFWCNPISGHATLYWYQQILGQGPKLLIQFQNNGVVDDSQLPKDRFSAERLKGVDSTLKIQPAKLEDSAVYLCASSLVRGRYNEQFFGPGTRLTVL.

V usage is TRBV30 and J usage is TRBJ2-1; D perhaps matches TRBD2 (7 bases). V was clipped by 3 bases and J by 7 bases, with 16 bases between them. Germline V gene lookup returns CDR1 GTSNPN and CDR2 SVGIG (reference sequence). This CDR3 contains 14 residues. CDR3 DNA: TGTGCCTGGAGGGCAGGGGCCGGGGGGAATGAGCAGTTCTTC. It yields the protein CAWRAGAGGNEQFF.

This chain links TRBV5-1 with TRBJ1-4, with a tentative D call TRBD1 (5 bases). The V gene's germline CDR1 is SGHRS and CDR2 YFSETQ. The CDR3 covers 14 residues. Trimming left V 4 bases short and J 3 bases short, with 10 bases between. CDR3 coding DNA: TGCGCCAGCAGCCCGGACACCTCTAATGAAAAACTGTTTTTT. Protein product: CASSPDTSNEKLFF.

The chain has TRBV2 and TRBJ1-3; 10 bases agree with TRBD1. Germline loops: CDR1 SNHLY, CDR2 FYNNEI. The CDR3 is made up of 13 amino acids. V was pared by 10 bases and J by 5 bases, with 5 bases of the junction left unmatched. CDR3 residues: CATADRGRNTIYF. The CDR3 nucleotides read TGTGCCACCGCGGACAGGGGGAGAAACACCATATATTTT.

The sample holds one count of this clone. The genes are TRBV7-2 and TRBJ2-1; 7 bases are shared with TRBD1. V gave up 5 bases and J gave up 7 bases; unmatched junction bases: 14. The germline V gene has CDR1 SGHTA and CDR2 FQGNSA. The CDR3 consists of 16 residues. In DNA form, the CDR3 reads TGTGCCAGCAGCCCCCGACGAGGGGGCGCCTTTAATGAGCAGTTCTTC. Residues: CASSPRRGGAFNEQFF.

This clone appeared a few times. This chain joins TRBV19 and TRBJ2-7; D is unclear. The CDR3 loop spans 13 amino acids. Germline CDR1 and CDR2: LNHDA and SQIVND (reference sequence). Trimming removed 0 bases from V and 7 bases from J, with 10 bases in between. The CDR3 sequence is CASSIDRTGEQYF. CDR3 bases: TGTGCCAGTAGTATAGATCGTACCGGTGAGCAGTACTTC.

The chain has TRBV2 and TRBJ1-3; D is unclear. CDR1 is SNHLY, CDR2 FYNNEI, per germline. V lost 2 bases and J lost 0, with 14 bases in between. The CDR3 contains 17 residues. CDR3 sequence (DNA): TGTGCCAGCAGTGAATTTGTTGGACTGAGCTCTGGAAACACCATATATTTT. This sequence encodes CASSEFVGLSSGNTIYF.

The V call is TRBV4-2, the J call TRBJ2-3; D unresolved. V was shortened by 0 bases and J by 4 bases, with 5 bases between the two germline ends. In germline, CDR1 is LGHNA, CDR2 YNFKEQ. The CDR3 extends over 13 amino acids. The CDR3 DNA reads TGTGCCAGCAGCCAAGATACAGCAGATACGCAGTATTTT. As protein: CASSQDTADTQYF.

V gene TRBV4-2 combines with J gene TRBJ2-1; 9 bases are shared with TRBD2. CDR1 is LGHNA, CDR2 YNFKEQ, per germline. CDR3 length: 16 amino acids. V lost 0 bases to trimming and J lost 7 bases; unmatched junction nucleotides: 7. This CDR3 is CASSQDTSGSVNEQFF. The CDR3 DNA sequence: TGTGCCAGCAGCCAAGATACTAGCGGGTCGGTGAATGAGCAGTTCTTC.

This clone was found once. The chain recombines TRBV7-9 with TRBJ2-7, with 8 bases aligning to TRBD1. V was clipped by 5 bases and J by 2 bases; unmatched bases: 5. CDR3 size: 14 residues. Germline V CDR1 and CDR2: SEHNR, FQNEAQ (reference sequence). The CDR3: CASSPQGAPYEQYF. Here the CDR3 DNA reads TGTGCCAGCAGCCCGCAGGGGGCACCCTACGAGCAGTACTTC. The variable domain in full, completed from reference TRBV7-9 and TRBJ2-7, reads DTGVSQNPRHKITKRGQNVTFRCDPISEHNRLYWYRQTLGQGPEFLTYFQNEAQLEKSRLLSDRFSAERPKGSFSTLEIQRTEQGDSAMYLCASSPQGAPYEQYFGPGTRLTVT.

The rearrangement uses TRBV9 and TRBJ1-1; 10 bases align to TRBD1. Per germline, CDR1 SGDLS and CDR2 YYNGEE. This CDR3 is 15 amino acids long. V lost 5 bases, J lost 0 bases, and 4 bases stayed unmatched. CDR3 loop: CASSRTGGMNTEAFF. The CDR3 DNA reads TGTGCCAGCAGTCGGACAGGGGGGATGAACACTGAAGCTTTCTTT.

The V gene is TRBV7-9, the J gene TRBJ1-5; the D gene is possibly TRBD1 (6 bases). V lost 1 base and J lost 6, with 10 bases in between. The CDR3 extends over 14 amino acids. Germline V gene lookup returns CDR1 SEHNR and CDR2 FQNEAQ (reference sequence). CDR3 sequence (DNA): TGTGCCAGCAGCTTAGGGGCAGGGGCTCAGCCCCAGCATTTT. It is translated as CASSLGAGAQPQHF.

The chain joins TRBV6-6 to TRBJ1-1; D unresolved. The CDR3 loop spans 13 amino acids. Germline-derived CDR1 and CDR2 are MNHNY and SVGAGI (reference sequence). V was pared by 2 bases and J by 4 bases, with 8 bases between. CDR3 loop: CASSYAGSTEAFF. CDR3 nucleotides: TGTGCCAGCAGTTACGCCGGGAGCACTGAAGCTTTCTTT.

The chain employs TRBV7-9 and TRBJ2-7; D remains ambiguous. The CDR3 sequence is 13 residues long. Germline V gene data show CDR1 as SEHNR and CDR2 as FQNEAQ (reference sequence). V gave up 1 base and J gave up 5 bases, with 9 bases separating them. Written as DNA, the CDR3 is TGTGCCAGCAGCTTAGAAGATAGTGACGAGCAGTACTTC. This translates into CASSLEDSDEQYF.

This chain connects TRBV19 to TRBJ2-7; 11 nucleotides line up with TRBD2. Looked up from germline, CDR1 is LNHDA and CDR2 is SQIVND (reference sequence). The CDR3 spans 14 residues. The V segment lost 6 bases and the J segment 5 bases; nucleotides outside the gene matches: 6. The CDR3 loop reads CASRLTSGANEQYF. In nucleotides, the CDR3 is TGTGCCAGTAGGTTGACTAGCGGGGCCAACGAGCAGTACTTC.

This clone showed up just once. CDR3 nucleotides: TGTGCCAGCAGGATACAGGGGGCCGGGGAGCTGTTTTTT. This gives the protein CASRIQGAGELFF. The chain combines TRBV27 with TRBJ2-2; 8 nucleotides agree with TRBD1. V lost 6 bases, J lost 6 bases, and 3 bases stayed unmatched. This CDR3 contains 13 residues. The germline V gene has CDR1 MNHEY and CDR2 SMNVEV (reference sequence).

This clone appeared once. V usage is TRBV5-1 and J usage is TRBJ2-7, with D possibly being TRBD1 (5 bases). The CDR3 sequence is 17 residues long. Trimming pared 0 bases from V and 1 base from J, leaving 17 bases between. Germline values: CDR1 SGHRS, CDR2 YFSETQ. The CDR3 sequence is CASSLGPDLTESYEQYF. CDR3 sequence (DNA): TGCGCCAGCAGCTTGGGGCCGGACCTGACAGAATCCTACGAGCAGTACTTC.

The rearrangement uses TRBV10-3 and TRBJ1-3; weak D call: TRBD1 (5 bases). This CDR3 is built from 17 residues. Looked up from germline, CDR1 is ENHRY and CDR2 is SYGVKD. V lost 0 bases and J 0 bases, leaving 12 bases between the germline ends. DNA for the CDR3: TGTGCCATCAGTGAGTCCCTGACAGTACGCTCTGGAAACACCATATATTTT. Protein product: CAISESLTVRSGNTIYF.

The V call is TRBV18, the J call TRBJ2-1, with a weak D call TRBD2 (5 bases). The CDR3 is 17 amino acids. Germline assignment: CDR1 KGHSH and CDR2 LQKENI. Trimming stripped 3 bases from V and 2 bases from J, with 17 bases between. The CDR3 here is CASSPLQRSGAYNEQFF. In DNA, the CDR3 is TGTGCCAGCTCACCTTTACAGCGAAGCGGAGCCTACAATGAGCAGTTCTTC.

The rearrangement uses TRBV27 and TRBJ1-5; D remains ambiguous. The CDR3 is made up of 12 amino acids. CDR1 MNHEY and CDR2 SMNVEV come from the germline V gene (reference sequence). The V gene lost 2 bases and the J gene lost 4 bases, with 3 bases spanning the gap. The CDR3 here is CASSLLNQPQHF. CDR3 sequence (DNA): TGTGCCAGCAGTTTACTAAATCAGCCCCAGCATTTT.

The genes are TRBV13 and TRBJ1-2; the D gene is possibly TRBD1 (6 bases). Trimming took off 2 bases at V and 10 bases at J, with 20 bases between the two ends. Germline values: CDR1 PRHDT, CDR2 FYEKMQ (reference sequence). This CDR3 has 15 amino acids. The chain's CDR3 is CASSLKHDRRHDYTF. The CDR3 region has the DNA TGTGCCAGCAGCTTAAAACACGACAGGCGACATGACTACACCTTC. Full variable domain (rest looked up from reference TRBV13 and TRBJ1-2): AAGVIQSPRHLIKEKRETATLKCYPIPRHDTVYWYQQGPGQDPQFLISFYEKMQSDKGSIPDRFSAQQFSDYHSELNMSSLELGDSALYFCASSLKHDRRHDYTFGSGTRLTVV.

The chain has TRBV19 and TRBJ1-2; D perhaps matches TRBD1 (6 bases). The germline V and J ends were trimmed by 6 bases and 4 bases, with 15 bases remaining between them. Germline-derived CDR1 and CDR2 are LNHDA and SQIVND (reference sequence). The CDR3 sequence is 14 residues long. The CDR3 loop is CASRPRDKCYGYTF. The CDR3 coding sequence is TGTGCCAGTAGGCCCAGGGACAAGTGCTATGGCTACACCTTC.

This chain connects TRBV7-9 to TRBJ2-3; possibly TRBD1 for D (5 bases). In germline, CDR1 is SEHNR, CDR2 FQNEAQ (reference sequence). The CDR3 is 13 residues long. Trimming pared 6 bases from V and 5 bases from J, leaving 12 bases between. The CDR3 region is CASRARQKDTQYF. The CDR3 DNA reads TGTGCCAGCAGGGCCCGACAGAAAGATACGCAGTATTTT. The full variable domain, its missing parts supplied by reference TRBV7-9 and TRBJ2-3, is DTGVSQNPRHKITKRGQNVTFRCDPISEHNRLYWYRQTLGQGPEFLTYFQNEAQLEKSRLLSDRFSAERPKGSFSTLEIQRTEQGDSAMYLCASRARQKDTQYFGPGTRLTVL.

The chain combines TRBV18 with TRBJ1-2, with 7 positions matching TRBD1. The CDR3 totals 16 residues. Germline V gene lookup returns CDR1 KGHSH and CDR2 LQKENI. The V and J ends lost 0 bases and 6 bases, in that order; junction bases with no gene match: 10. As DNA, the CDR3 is TGTGCCAGCTCACCACCGGAGGGGGCGTCCCCTAATGGCTACACCTTC. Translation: CASSPPEGASPNGYTF.

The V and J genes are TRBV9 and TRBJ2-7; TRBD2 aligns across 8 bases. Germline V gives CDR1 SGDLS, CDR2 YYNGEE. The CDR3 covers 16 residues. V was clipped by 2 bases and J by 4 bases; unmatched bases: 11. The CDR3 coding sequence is TGTGCCAGCAGCGTTCCCCCAGCGGGGGATCGGTACGAGCAGTACTTC. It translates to CASSVPPAGDRYEQYF.

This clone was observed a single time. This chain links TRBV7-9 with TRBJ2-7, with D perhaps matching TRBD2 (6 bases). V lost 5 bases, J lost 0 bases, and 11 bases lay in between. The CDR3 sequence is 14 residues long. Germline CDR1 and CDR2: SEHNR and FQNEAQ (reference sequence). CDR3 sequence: CASSKLGSSYEQYF. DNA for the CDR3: TGTGCCAGCAGCAAACTCGGGAGCTCCTACGAGCAGTACTTC.

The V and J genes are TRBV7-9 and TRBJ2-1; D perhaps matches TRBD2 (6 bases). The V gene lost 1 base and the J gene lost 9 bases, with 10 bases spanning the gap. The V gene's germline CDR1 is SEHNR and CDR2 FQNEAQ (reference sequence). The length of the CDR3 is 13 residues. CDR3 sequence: CASSLGGRGEQFF. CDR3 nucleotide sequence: TGTGCCAGCAGCTTAGGAGGGCGGGGTGAGCAGTTCTTC.

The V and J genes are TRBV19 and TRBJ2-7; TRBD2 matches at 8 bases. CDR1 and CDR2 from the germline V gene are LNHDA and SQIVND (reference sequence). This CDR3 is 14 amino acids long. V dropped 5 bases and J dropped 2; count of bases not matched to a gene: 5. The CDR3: CASSAPGLAYEQYF. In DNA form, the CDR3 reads TGTGCCAGTAGTGCTCCGGGACTAGCCTACGAGCAGTACTTC.

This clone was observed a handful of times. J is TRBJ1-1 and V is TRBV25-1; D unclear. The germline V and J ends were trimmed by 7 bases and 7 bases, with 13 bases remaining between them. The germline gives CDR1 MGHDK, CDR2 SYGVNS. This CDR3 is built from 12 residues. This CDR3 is CASNIGGVEAFF. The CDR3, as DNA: TGTGCCAGCAACATCGGCGGAGTTGAAGCTTTCTTT.

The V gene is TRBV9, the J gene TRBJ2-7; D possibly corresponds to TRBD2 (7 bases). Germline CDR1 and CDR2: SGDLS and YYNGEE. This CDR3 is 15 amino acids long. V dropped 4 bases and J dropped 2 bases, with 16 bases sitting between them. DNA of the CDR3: TGTGCCAGCAGCCCCGGAGGGGGGGCGGCCTACGAGCAGTACTTC. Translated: CASSPGGGAAYEQYF.

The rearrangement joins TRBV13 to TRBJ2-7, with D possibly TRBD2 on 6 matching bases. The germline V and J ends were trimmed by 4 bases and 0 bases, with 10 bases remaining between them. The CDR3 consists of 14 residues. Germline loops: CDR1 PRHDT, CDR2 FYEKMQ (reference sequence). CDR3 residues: CASSYRDSSYEQYF. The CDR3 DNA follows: TGTGCCAGCAGCTACCGGGACTCCTCCTACGAGCAGTACTTC.